The text below deals with one T cell receptor beta chain. The antigen is undetermined. The method was immunoSEQ multiplex PCR; TCRdb's version includes in-frame clones alone and lacks a portion of them. The sample holds about 1.1 million clones, around 78% seen once. The data stem from a study of shared clonotypes between healthy human individuals. General study points: Investigators expected sequencing depth to affect clonotype sharing among donors. Memory subsets had estimated richness that was generally smaller than that of naive subsets.

This clonotype was sampled from a man between 18 and 29 years old in good health. Some clones in this sample may be carry-over from other donors' samples. Sequencing was carried out using memory CD4+ T cells from PBMCs. Subset denoted: CD45RA-negative fraction.

This CDR3 is CASSQEVAANTEAFF. CDR3 bases: TGTGCCAGCAGCCAAGAGGTGGCAGCGAACACTGAAGCTTTCTTT. This chain joins TRBV4-2 and TRBJ1-1; D unresolved. V lost 0 bases and J lost 1, with 9 bases in between. The CDR3 is made up of 15 amino acids. The germline V gene encodes CDR1 LGHNA and CDR2 YNFKEQ.